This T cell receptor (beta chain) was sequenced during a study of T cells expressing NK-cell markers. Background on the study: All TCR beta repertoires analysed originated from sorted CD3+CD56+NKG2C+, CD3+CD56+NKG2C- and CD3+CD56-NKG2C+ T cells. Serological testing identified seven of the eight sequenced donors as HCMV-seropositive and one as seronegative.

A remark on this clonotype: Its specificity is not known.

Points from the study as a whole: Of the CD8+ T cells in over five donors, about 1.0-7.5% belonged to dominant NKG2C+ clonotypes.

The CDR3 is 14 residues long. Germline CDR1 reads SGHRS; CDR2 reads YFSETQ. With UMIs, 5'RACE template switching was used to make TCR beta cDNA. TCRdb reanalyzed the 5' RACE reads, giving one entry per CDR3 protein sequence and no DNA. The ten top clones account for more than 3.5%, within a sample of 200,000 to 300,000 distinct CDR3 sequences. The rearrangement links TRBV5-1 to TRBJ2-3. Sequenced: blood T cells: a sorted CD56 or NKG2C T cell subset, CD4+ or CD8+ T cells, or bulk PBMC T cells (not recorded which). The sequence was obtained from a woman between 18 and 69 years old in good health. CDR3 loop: CASSLDVARDTQYF.